A single sample gave rise to the 24 T cell receptor beta chains below, sequenced in a study of beta chain features in type 1 diabetes. What was sequenced were expressed TCRB transcripts, since all of the isolated RNA had been reverse transcribed. Profiling relied on immunoSEQ multiplex PCR, and the TCRdb table lists in-frame clones only, not all of them. The sample records 250,000 to 350,000 clones, around 15% being singletons. Sequenced material: central memory CD4+ T cells from blood. The source of these receptors is a man aged 25-45 years in good health.

In this sample, this clone turned up a few times. The chain couples TRBV7-6 to TRBJ2-5; D call uncertain. Germline V gene lookup returns CDR1 SGHVS and CDR2 FNYEAQ. With 1 base removed from V and 5 bases from J, the gap between germline ends came to 8 bases. The CDR3 has 13 residues. CDR3 amino acids: CASSLGGWETQYF. The CDR3 nucleotides are TGTGCCAGCAGCTTAGGAGGCTGGGAGACCCAGTACTTC.

This clone was seen only a few times. A clone one base away is much larger, so this may be a read error. The chain recombines TRBV7-9 with TRBJ2-3; D gene ambiguous. V lost 6 bases to trimming and J lost 2 bases, with 3 bases between them. Germline values: CDR1 SEHNR, CDR2 FQNEAQ (reference sequence). The CDR3 has 11 residues. The CDR3 region has the DNA TGTGCCAGCAGTTTCACAGATACGCAGTATTTT. Protein: CASSFTDTQYF.

The chain combines TRBV30 with TRBJ1-6; a weak D match, TRBD1 (6 bases). This CDR3 is 15 amino acids long. Trimming took off 8 bases at V and 0 bases at J, with 14 bases between the two ends. Germline CDR1 reads GTSNPN; CDR2 reads SVGIG (reference sequence). As DNA, the CDR3 is TGTGCCAGTAAACAGGGTAGCTCCTATAATTCACCCCTCCACTTT. Translating it yields CASKQGSSYNSPLHF.

The chain employs TRBV7-9 and TRBJ1-2, with D perhaps matching TRBD1 (6 bases). The V gene's germline CDR1 is SEHNR and CDR2 FQNEAQ (reference sequence). Trimming took off 3 bases at V and 7 bases at J, with 9 bases between the two ends. The CDR3 consists of 12 residues. CDR3 loop: CASSFRTAGYTF. CDR3 bases: TGTGCCAGCAGCTTTAGGACAGCTGGCTACACCTTC.

This clone was found a few times. The chain joins TRBV19 to TRBJ1-1; D is unclear. Germline V lookup: CDR1 LNHDA, CDR2 SQIVND (reference sequence). This CDR3 is built from 16 residues. The germline V and J ends were trimmed by 3 bases and 1 base, with 15 bases remaining between them. CDR3 sequence reads: CASSMARWPTNTEAFF. The DNA for the CDR3 is TGTGCCAGTAGTATGGCCCGGTGGCCAACGAACACTGAAGCTTTCTTT. The whole variable domain, remainder taken from reference TRBV19 and TRBJ1-1, is DGGITQSPKYLFRKEGQNVTLSCEQNLNHDAMYWYRQDPGQGLRLIYYSQIVNDFQKGDIAEGYSVSREKKESFPLTVTSAQKNPTAFYLCASSMARWPTNTEAFFGQGTRLTVV.

Ten or more counts support this clone. V and J are TRBV7-3 and TRBJ2-7; D is undetermined. The length of the CDR3 is 14 residues. CDR1 and CDR2 (germline): SGHTA, FQGTGA. V gave up 2 bases and J gave up 3 bases, with 11 bases separating them. The CDR3 DNA sequence: TGTGCCAGCAGCTTATTCCCCCCCAACTACGAGCAGTACGTC. It specifies CASSLFPPNYEQYV.

The sample holds a few counts of this clone. The chain couples TRBV19 to TRBJ1-1; TRBD1 is a possible D gene (5 bases). Trimming removed 8 bases at V and 1 base at J, with 11 bases between. Germline values: CDR1 LNHDA, CDR2 SQIVND (reference sequence). The CDR3 is made up of 13 amino acids. The CDR3 nucleotides are TGTGCCAGTTTCGGGACGCCGAACACTGAAGCTTTCTTT. This sequence encodes CASFGTPNTEAFF.

This clone showed up just a few times. This chain joins TRBV5-1 and TRBJ2-2; 8 bases are shared with TRBD1. Germline CDR1 is SGHRS and CDR2 is YFSETQ. The CDR3 totals 16 residues. V lost 4 bases to trimming and J lost 3 bases; unmatched junction nucleotides: 8. CDR3 region: CASSGGQAWDTGELFF. As DNA, the CDR3 is TGCGCCAGCAGCGGGGGACAGGCGTGGGACACCGGGGAGCTGTTTTTT. Looking up the rest from reference TRBV5-1 and TRBJ2-2 gives the full variable domain: KAGVTQTPRYLIKTRGQQVTLSCSPISGHRSVSWYQQTPGQGLQFLFEYFSETQRNKGNFPGRFSGRQFSNSRSEMNVSTLELGDSALYLCASSGGQAWDTGELFFGEGSRLTVL.

This clone was picked up many times. The chain carries TRBV12-5 and TRBJ2-1, with TRBD1 matching 9 bases. The V gene end was trimmed by 7 bases and the J gene end by 3 bases; junction bases not matched to a gene: 4. The CDR3 is 14 amino acids. Germline loops: CDR1 LGHNT, CDR2 FRNRAP. The CDR3 DNA reads as TGTGCTAGTGTTCCGGGACAGGGCTACAATGAGCAGTTCTTC. The encoded protein is CASVPGQGYNEQFF.

A note on this clone: Other DNA sequences within the sample encode an identical CDR3. This rearrangement joins TRBV30 to TRBJ1-1; no reliable D call. The CDR3 runs 13 residues. Germline V gives CDR1 GTSNPN, CDR2 SVGIG (reference sequence). V shed 0 bases and J shed 1 base, with 6 bases lying between them. The CDR3 region has the DNA TGTGCCTGGAGTGTACAGAGGAACACTGAAGCTTTCTTT. The encoded protein is CAWSVQRNTEAFF.

This sequence joins TRBV5-6 and TRBJ1-4; D may be TRBD1 (5 bases). CDR1 and CDR2 from the germline V gene are SGHDT and YYEEEE. Trimming removed 5 bases from V and 3 bases from J, with 14 bases in between. The CDR3 runs to 15 residues. CDR3: CASSYTGASNEKLFF. In DNA form, the CDR3 reads TGTGCCAGCAGTTATACCGGGGCCTCTAATGAAAAACTGTTTTTT.

This clone came up once. The likely explanation is a read error, given a far larger clone one base away. The genes are TRBV14 and TRBJ1-2, with 9 bases that match TRBD1. Losses at the gene ends were 4 bases for V and 4 bases for J; bases not matched to a gene: 1. Germline CDR1 is SGHDN and CDR2 is FVKESK. The CDR3 is 13 amino acids. As DNA, the CDR3 is TGTGCCAGCAGCCCGGACAGGGGCTATGGCTACACCTTC. This gives the protein CASSPDRGYGYTF. The entire variable domain, with the rest obtained from reference TRBV14 and TRBJ1-2, is as follows: EAGVTQFPSHSVIEKGQTVTLRCDPISGHDNLYWYRRVMGKEIKFLLHFVKESKQDESGMPNNRFLAERTGGTYSTLKVQPAELEDSGVYFCASSPDRGYGYTFGSGTRLTVV.

The chain recombines TRBV5-4 with TRBJ2-3; D unclear. The CDR3 totals 14 residues. Germline CDR1 is SGHNT and CDR2 is YYREEE (reference sequence). Trimming pared 3 bases from V and 1 base from J, leaving 9 bases between. The DNA of the CDR3 is TGTGCCAGCAGCTCCCTGACCGGCACAGATACGCAGTATTTT. Amino acids: CASSSLTGTDTQYF.

This clone showed up just a few times. The chain has TRBV30 and TRBJ1-5; D uncertain. Germline lookup yields CDR1 GTSNPN and CDR2 SVGIG (reference sequence). CDR3 length: 14 residues. V lost 3 bases to trimming and J lost 1 base, with 10 bases between them. CDR3 bases: TGTGCCTGGAGCGACGCCGGCAGCAATCAGCCCCAGCATTTT. Translating gives CAWSDAGSNQPQHF.

This clone was recorded a few times. The chain carries TRBV2 and TRBJ2-1; 7 nucleotides match TRBD2. V was clipped by 5 bases and J by 0 bases; unmatched bases: 13. This CDR3 spans 18 amino acids. Germline CDR1 SNHLY, CDR2 FYNNEI. CDR3 sequence: CASSSSLRGGSSYNEQFF. The CDR3 DNA reads as TGTGCCAGCAGTTCATCCCTGAGGGGCGGGAGCTCCTACAATGAGCAGTTCTTC.

As for this clone: The CDR3 does not close with the conserved phenylalanine or tryptophan, likely indicating a read error. The DNA is omitted, as the CDR3 cannot be located on it reliably, and the CDR3 follows TCRdb's listing. The rearrangement links TRBV7-9 to TRBJ1-1; TRBD1, as called in the table, went unchecked against the DNA. Germline V gene lookup returns CDR1 SEHNR and CDR2 FQNEAQ (reference sequence). Ends included, the CDR3 has 12 residues. The CDR3: CASSLEMAGWGL.

This clone was picked up a small number of times. This chain uses TRBV6-1 with TRBJ2-7, with 7 bases aligning to TRBD2. V trimming: 5 bases; J trimming: 2 bases; junction bases outside the gene matches: 3. The CDR3 is 13 amino acids. Germline-derived CDR1 and CDR2 are MNHNS and SASEGT. CDR3: CASSQGLAYEQYV. The CDR3 nucleotides read TGTGCCAGCAGTCAAGGACTAGCCTACGAGCAGTACGTC.

The table lists this clone with a few counts. This chain connects TRBV25-1 to TRBJ2-2; possible D gene TRBD2, 6 bases. Deletions cut 7 bases from V and 0 bases from J, with 9 bases between. Germline V gene lookup returns CDR1 MGHDK and CDR2 SYGVNS. The CDR3 length is 14 residues. CDR3 amino acids: CASMGLSNTGELFF. In nucleotides, the CDR3 is TGTGCCAGCATGGGACTTTCGAACACCGGGGAGCTGTTTTTT.

The chain employs TRBV27 and TRBJ1-5; D remains unclear. This CDR3 is 15 amino acids long. Germline assignment: CDR1 MNHEY and CDR2 SMNVEV (reference sequence). V gave up 3 bases and J gave up 2 bases, with 11 bases separating them. CDR3 region: CASSLSLIGNQPQHF. The CDR3 nucleotides read TGTGCCAGCAGTTTGTCATTAATTGGCAATCAGCCCCAGCATTTT.

This clone was detected a few times. The chain links TRBV30 to TRBJ1-6, with TRBD1 as a possible D gene (6 bases). CDR3 size: 18 residues. Germline values: CDR1 GTSNPN, CDR2 SVGIG (reference sequence). Between the trimmed V and J ends, which lost 3 bases and 0 bases, there was a span of 18 bases. The CDR3 DNA reads TGTGCCTGGAGGCCCTCCGGACAGTCAAGCTCCTATAATTCACCCCTCCACTTT. As protein: CAWRPSGQSSSYNSPLHF.

This clone occurred many times. The rearrangement links TRBV9 to TRBJ1-6; D might be TRBD1 (5 bases). Germline V lookup: CDR1 SGDLS, CDR2 YYNGEE. Trimming took off 3 bases at V and 8 bases at J, with 9 bases between the two ends. The CDR3 totals 13 residues. DNA of the CDR3: TGTGCCAGCAGCGAAACAGGCTATTCACCCCTCCACTTT. Translation gives CASSETGYSPLHF. Full variable domain (missing parts from reference TRBV9 and TRBJ1-6): DSGVTQTPKHLITATGQRVTLRCSPRSGDLSVYWYQQSLDQGLQFLIQYYNGEERAKGNILERFSAQQFPDLHSELNLSSLELGDSALYFCASSETGYSPLHFGNGTRLTVT.

This clone was detected a few times. This rearrangement joins TRBV19 to TRBJ1-1, with TRBD1 as a possible D gene (6 bases). The V gene lost 7 bases and the J gene lost 1 base, with 10 bases spanning the gap. CDR3 length equals 13 residues. Germline V lookup: CDR1 LNHDA, CDR2 SQIVND (reference sequence). CDR3 DNA: TGTGCCAGTAACCGGGACACGAACACTGAAGCTTTCTTT. It translates to CASNRDTNTEAFF. The whole variable domain, filled in from reference TRBV19 and TRBJ1-1, reads DGGITQSPKYLFRKEGQNVTLSCEQNLNHDAMYWYRQDPGQGLRLIYYSQIVNDFQKGDIAEGYSVSREKKESFPLTVTSAQKNPTAFYLCASNRDTNTEAFFGQGTRLTVV.

The V call is TRBV28, the J call TRBJ1-1; D may be TRBD1 (6 bases). With 5 bases removed from V and 7 bases from J, the gap between germline ends came to 11 bases. CDR1 MDHEN and CDR2 SYDVKM come from the germline V gene. The CDR3 has 12 amino acids. CDR3 region: CASSVRTVEAFF. In nucleotides, the CDR3 is TGTGCCAGCAGTGTAAGGACAGTTGAAGCTTTCTTT.

This clone has a count of ten or more. The rearrangement joins TRBV29-1 to TRBJ2-3, with D unresolved. This CDR3 comprises 12 residues. Per germline, CDR1 SQVTM and CDR2 ANQGSEA. V lost 3 bases to trimming and J lost 4 bases, with 8 bases between them. The CDR3 loop reads CSVEGAADTQYF. CDR3 DNA: TGCAGCGTTGAGGGCGCCGCAGATACGCAGTATTTT.